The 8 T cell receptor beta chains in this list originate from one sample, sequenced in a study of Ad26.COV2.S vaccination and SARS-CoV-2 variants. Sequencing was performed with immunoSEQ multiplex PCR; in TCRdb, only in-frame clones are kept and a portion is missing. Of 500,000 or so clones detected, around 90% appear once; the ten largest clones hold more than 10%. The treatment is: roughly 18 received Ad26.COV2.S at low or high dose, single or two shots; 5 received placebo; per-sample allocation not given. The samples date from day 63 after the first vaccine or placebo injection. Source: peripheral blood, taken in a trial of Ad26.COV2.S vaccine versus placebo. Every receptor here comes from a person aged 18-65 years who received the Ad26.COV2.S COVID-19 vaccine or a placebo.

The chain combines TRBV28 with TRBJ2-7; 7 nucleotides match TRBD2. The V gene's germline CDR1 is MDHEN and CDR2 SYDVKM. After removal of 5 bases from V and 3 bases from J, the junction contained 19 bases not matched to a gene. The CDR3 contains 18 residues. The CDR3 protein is CASSPFIVRAGDFYEQYF. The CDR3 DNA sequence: TGTGCCAGCAGTCCATTCATCGTCCGTGCGGGAGACTTCTACGAGCAGTACTTC.

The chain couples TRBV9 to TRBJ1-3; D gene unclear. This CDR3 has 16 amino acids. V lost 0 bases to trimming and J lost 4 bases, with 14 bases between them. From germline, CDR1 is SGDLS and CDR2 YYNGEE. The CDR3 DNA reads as TGTGCCAGCAGCGTAGGAGACCTTCCGGGAGGAAACACCATATATTTT. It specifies CASSVGDLPGGNTIYF.

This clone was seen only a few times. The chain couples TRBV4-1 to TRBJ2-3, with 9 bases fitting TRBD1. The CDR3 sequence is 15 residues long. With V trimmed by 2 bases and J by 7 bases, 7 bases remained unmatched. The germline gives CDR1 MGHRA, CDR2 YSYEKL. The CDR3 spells CASSQPGQGTYTQYF. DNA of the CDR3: TGCGCCAGCAGCCAACCGGGACAGGGAACGTATACGCAGTATTTT.

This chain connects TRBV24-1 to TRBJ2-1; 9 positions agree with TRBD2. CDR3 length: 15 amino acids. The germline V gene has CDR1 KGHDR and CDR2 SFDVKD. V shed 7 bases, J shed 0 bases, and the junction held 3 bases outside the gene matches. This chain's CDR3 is CATRGGRASYNEQFF. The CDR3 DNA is TGTGCCACCAGGGGCGGGAGGGCCTCCTACAATGAGCAGTTCTTC.

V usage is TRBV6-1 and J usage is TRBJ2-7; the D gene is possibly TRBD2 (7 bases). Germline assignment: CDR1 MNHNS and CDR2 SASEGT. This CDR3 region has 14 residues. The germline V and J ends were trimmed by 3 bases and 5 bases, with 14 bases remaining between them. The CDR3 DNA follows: TGTGCCAGCAGTGATATCCAGGGGAGGGACGAGCAGTACTTC. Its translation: CASSDIQGRDEQYF.

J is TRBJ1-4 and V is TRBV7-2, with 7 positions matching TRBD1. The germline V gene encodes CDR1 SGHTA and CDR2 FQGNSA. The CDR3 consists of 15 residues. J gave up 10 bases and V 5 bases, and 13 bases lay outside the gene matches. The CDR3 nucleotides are TGTGCCAGCAGCAGAGACGGCCCCTCAGGGGGAAAACTGTTTTTT. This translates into CASSRDGPSGGKLFF. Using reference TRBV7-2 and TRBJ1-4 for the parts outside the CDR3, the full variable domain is GAGVSQSPSNKVTEKGKDVELRCDPISGHTALYWYRQSLGQGLEFLIYFQGNSAPDKSGLPSDRFSAERTGGSVSTLTIQRTQQEDSAVYLCASSRDGPSGGKLFFGSGTQLSVL.

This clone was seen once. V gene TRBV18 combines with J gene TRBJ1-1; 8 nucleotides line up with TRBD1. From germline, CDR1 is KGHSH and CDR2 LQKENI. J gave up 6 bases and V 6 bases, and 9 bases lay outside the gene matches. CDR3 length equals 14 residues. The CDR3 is CASSGDRGRAEAFF. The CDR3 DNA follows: TGTGCCAGCTCGGGAGACAGGGGAAGGGCTGAAGCTTTCTTT.

CDR3 amino acids: CASSVGAGRHEQFF. The CDR3 DNA reads as TGTGCCAGCAGCGTAGGGGCAGGGAGGCATGAGCAGTTCTTC. The V call is TRBV9, the J call TRBJ2-1; TRBD2 might be the D (6 bases). The CDR3 sequence is 14 residues long. Germline CDR1 SGDLS, CDR2 YYNGEE. Between the trimmed V and J ends, which lost 0 bases and 8 bases, there was a span of 12 bases.